This T cell receptor beta chain was observed in a study of low-dose radiotherapy and immunotherapy resistance in tumors. About the study: Over 26 weeks, cohort 2 got 1 Gy every two weeks, reaching 13 Gy. On an every-two-weeks schedule, patients received intravenous nivolumab 240 mg, along with ipilimumab 1 mg/kg every six weeks.

Germline V CDR1 and CDR2: SGHRS, YFSETQ. The length of the CDR3 is 15 residues. The junction had 14 bases not matched to a gene; V was cut back by 4 bases and J by 7 bases. Regarding this clonotype: A read error is likely here: a far larger clone is one base away.

Time point described: after trial treatment. The treatment is: LDRT plus nivolumab, ipilimumab, low-dose cyclophosphamide and aspirin (RACIN trial). Donors were dosed with nivolumab and ipilimumab; they also received aspirin, low-dose cyclophosphamide and low-dose radiotherapy. With TRAV- and TRBV-specific primers, first-strand cDNA was made, covering the alpha and beta chains. The TCRs were subjected to amplification over 20 PCR cycles employing a constant-region primer in conjunction with a V-primer adapter. Amplification of the isolated mRNA used in vitro transcription. From the reads, TCRdb called clonotypes with MiXCR, one entry per CDR3 protein. The table lists about 97,000 distinct CDR3 sequences, about a fifth of them singletons.

Sequenced here: PBMCs, sampled after low-dose radiotherapy plus immunotherapy. The receptor was isolated from a male donor with prostate cancer. The gene calls are TRBV5-1 and TRBJ2-7; 7 bases are a match to TRBD1. Here the CDR3 DNA reads TGCGCCAGCAGCAGCACCGAGGGGGCCTACAATGAGCAGTACTTC. Translated: CASSSTEGAYNEQYF. Full variable domain (missing parts from reference TRBV5-1 and TRBJ2-7): KAGVTQTPRYLIKTRGQQVTLSCSPISGHRSVSWYQQTPGQGLQFLFEYFSETQRNKGNFPGRFSGRQFSNSRSEMNVSTLELGDSALYLCASSSTEGAYNEQYFGPGTRLTVT.